The present TCR beta chain was sequenced within a study of Graves' ophthalmopathy and Graves' hyperthyroidism. Amplification of TCR beta CDR3 regions used RNA transcripts. HTBI-primed first-round RT-PCR preceded second-round multiplex PCR. MiXCR, run by TCRdb on the multiplex PCR reads, gives a single entry per CDR3 protein. This table holds a few hundred thousand distinct CDR3 sequences, about 17% found once. This CDR3 has 15 residues. The V segment lost 1 base and the J segment 5 bases; nucleotides outside the gene matches: 6. Germline CDR1 and CDR2: SNHLY and FYNNEI. This clonotype was detected ten times or more.

The sequenced sample was peripheral blood. This clonotype was obtained from an adult woman with stable Graves' hyperthyroidism. The chain recombines TRBV2 with TRBJ1-1; 8 bases map to TRBD1. The CDR3 sequence is CASSEERTGRTEAFF. The CDR3 region has the DNA TGTGCCAGCAGTGAAGAGCGGACAGGGAGAACTGAAGCTTTCTTT.